The clone carrying this T cell receptor beta chain was counted only a few times. Its target is not known. This CDR3 is built from 14 residues. V lost 3 bases to trimming and J lost 5 bases, with 13 bases between them. These data belong to a study of blood T cells in healthy people across ages. The study, taken as a whole, reports: Expanded clonotype shifts may have been confounded, as the donors had an unknown CMV status.

It was with a sample-barcoded 5' primer and a J-beta primer mix that a second PCR of roughly 7 to 12 cycles was run. TCRdb redid the calling of the 5' RACE reads with MiXCR, one entry per CDR3 protein. The profile covers some 850,000 distinct CDR3 sequences, with under 30% appearing a single time and over 2.5% taken by the ten largest. The same sample was also used in a study of T cells of mothers and their children.

The V call is TRBV12-3 or TRBV12-4, the J call TRBJ1-1; no clear D. Material: blood. The TCR sequence derives from a boy aged 5-17 years in good health. Here the CDR3 reads CASSLDPGWTEAFF. CDR3 nucleotide sequence: TGTGCCAGCAGTTTGGACCCCGGGTGGACTGAAGCTTTCTTT.